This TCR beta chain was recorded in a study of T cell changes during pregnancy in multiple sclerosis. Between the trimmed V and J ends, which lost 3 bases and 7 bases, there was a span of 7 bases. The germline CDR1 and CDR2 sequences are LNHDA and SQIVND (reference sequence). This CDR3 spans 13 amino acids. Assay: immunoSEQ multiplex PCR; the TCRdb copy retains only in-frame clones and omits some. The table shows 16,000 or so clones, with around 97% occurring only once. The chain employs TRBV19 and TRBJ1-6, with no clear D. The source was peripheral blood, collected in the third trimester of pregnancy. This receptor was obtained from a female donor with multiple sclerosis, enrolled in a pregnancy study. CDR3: CASSIMRNSPLHF. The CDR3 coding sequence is TGTGCCAGTAGTATCATGAGGAATTCACCCCTCCACTTT.